The 12 T cell receptor beta chains presented below share a single source sample, sequenced in a study of CD8 T cells in ankylosing spondylitis. MiXCR, run by TCRdb on the 5' RACE reads, gives a single entry per CDR3 protein. The table lists about 170,000 distinct CDR3 sequences, about 17% of them singletons. Sequencing was done on a sample of blood, either unsorted or a sorted T cell fraction (not recorded which). The receptors come from a male donor with ankylosing spondylitis or in good health (not recorded which).

Only a few counts were recorded for this clonotype. The V and J genes are TRBV13 and TRBJ1-5; D is unclear. Germline-derived CDR1 and CDR2 are PRHDT and FYEKMQ (reference sequence). The CDR3 sequence is 14 residues long. Trimming shortened V by 0 bases and J by 5 bases, and 8 bases separated the two germline ends. As DNA, the CDR3 is TGTGCCAGCAGCTTAGGCACAGTTTATCAGCCCCAGCATTTT. This sequence encodes CASSLGTVYQPQHF.

This chain joins TRBV5-1 and TRBJ2-7, with D perhaps matching TRBD1 (6 bases). V gave up 3 bases and J gave up 1 base, with 29 bases separating them. Germline V gene data show CDR1 as SGHRS and CDR2 as YFSETQ. This CDR3 is built from 20 residues. The CDR3 loop reads CASSSPPSVQGLIFSYEQYF. Written as DNA, the CDR3 is TGCGCCAGCAGCTCACCCCCATCGGTACAGGGCCTAATTTTTTCCTACGAGCAGTACTTC.

This clonotype appeared many times. The chain is built from TRBV5-1 and TRBJ1-2; D not certain. The CDR3 totals 14 residues. Trimming took 1 base from V and 2 from J, leaving 9 bases between them. The germline gives CDR1 SGHRS, CDR2 YFSETQ. The CDR3 nucleotides are TGCGCCAGCAGCTTGCCCAGAAACAACTATGGCTACACCTTC. This sequence encodes CASSLPRNNYGYTF.

This clonotype was observed many times. The chain joins TRBV27 to TRBJ2-7; D is ambiguous. CDR3 size: 13 residues. Germline loops: CDR1 MNHEY, CDR2 SMNVEV (reference sequence). V was pared by 6 bases and J by 2 bases, with 11 bases between. This CDR3 is CASSSSYAYEQYF. CDR3 nucleotide sequence: TGTGCCAGCAGCTCTAGTTACGCCTACGAGCAGTACTTC.

The V gene is TRBV7-9, the J gene TRBJ1-1, with 7 bases fitting TRBD1. The CDR3 is made up of 15 amino acids. The V gene end was trimmed by 4 bases and the J gene end by 4 bases; junction bases not matched to a gene: 9. Germline-derived CDR1 and CDR2 are SEHNR and FQNEAQ (reference sequence). CDR3 region: CASSSADRASTEAFF. DNA of the CDR3: TGTGCCAGCAGCTCAGCAGACAGGGCAAGCACTGAAGCTTTCTTT.

This chain uses TRBV5-1 with TRBJ2-2; 10 bases are a match to TRBD1. Germline values: CDR1 SGHRS, CDR2 YFSETQ. With 4 bases clipped from V and 4 bases from J, the junction kept 4 bases outside the gene matches. The CDR3 is 15 residues long. CDR3 in amino acids: CASSTTGGGTGELFF. CDR3 sequence (DNA): TGCGCCAGCAGCACGACAGGGGGCGGCACCGGGGAGCTGTTTTTT.

The chain is built from TRBV18 and TRBJ1-6, with D perhaps TRBD1 (5 bases). CDR1 and CDR2 from the germline V gene are KGHSH and LQKENI. The CDR3 spans 17 residues. V gave up 6 bases and J gave up 0 bases, with 15 bases separating them. CDR3: CASSLASGGSYNSPLHF. The DNA of the CDR3 is TGTGCCAGCTCCCTAGCGTCCGGGGGCTCCTATAATTCACCCCTCCACTTT.

The chain has TRBV20-1 and TRBJ2-7; D possibly corresponds to TRBD2 (5 bases). Germline CDR1 is DFQATT and CDR2 is SNEGSKA (reference sequence). The V end lost 0 bases, the J end lost 3 bases, and 12 bases lay between the germline ends. This CDR3 has 14 residues. The CDR3 DNA reads TGCAGTGCTAGAGATCCTAGCCAGATCTACGAGCAGTACTTC. This gives the protein CSARDPSQIYEQYF.

This clonotype came up many times. The chain recombines TRBV5-1 with TRBJ2-2; 8 bases line up with TRBD1. V shed 4 bases, J shed 5 bases, and the junction held 7 bases outside the gene matches. CDR3 length: 15 residues. The germline V gene encodes CDR1 SGHRS and CDR2 YFSETQ. CDR3 sequence reads: CASSPGQGGTGELFF. The CDR3 nucleotides are TGCGCCAGCAGCCCCGGACAGGGAGGTACCGGGGAGCTGTTTTTT. Full variable domain (rest looked up from reference TRBV5-1 and TRBJ2-2): KAGVTQTPRYLIKTRGQQVTLSCSPISGHRSVSWYQQTPGQGLQFLFEYFSETQRNKGNFPGRFSGRQFSNSRSEMNVSTLELGDSALYLCASSPGQGGTGELFFGEGSRLTVL.

The chain combines TRBV7-9 with TRBJ2-7; D is ambiguous. Trimming removed 0 bases from V and 2 bases from J, with 14 bases in between. Germline-derived CDR1 and CDR2 are SEHNR and FQNEAQ (reference sequence). This CDR3 contains 16 residues. As DNA, the CDR3 is TGTGCCAGCAGCTTAGCTTCGACCCCGGAAGCCTACGAGCAGTACTTC. This encodes CASSLASTPEAYEQYF. The whole variable domain, remainder taken from reference TRBV7-9 and TRBJ2-7, is DTGVSQNPRHKITKRGQNVTFRCDPISEHNRLYWYRQTLGQGPEFLTYFQNEAQLEKSRLLSDRFSAERPKGSFSTLEIQRTEQGDSAMYLCASSLASTPEAYEQYFGPGTRLTVT.

The chain joins TRBV5-3 to TRBJ2-2; a weak D match, TRBD2 (5 bases). TRBV5-3 is an ORF, and what it does is uncertain. The CDR3 is 18 residues long. The V end was cut by 1 base, the J end by 4 bases, with 20 bases between. The CDR3 reads CARSLMYTHHGGTGELFF. CDR3 nucleotides: TGTGCCAGAAGCTTGATGTACACACACCATGGAGGCACCGGGGAGCTGTTTTTT.

On this clonotype itself: With a much larger clone just one base away, this may be a read error. This sequence joins TRBV29-1 and TRBJ2-7; D perhaps matches TRBD2 (6 bases). Per the germline V gene, CDR1 is SQVTM and CDR2 is ANQGSEA. The CDR3 loop spans 13 amino acids. Here the CDR3 reads CSVVWRGTYQQYF. CDR3 DNA: TGCAGCGTCGTTTGGCGGGGCACCTACCAGCAGTACTTC.